This T cell receptor (beta chain) was documented in a study of T cells in Graves' hyperthyroidism and ophthalmopathy. Study information: Peripheral blood was drawn at first diagnosis, prior to all treatment.

This clonotype was found many times. What it recognizes is unknown. Ophthalmopathy cases met thresholds of Clinical Activity Score at least 3, NOSPECS grade at least 4 and duration under 3 months. The investigators amplified TCR beta CDR3 regions from RNA transcripts. During a first-round RT-PCR of the TCR CDR3, the HTBI primer set was used. TCRdb called the multiplex PCR reads again in MiXCR, with one record for every CDR3 protein. The table includes hundreds of thousands of distinct CDR3 sequences, more than 15% detected once. The CDR3 spans 16 residues. CDR1 DFQATT and CDR2 SNEGSKA come from the germline V gene (reference sequence). V was pared by 0 bases and J by 3 bases, with 15 bases between. Findings and limits, study-wide: A median about 7 months before onset, the model predicted ophthalmopathy. Blood also carried most thyroid clonotypes expanded above 0.001.

The rearrangement uses TRBV20-1 and TRBJ1-5, with D possibly being TRBD1 (5 bases). This sequence originates from a woman aged 35 to 49 with Graves' ophthalmopathy. Sequences were obtained from blood. DNA for the CDR3: TGCAGTGCTAGAGATCTGGGGGGGGTTATCAATCAGCCCCAGCATTTT. It translates to CSARDLGGVINQPQHF.